What follows are 8 T cell receptor beta chains derived from one specimen sequenced in a study of blood T cell repertoires in COVID-19. Only in-frame clones appear in the TCRdb table, and some are missing; sequencing was by immunoSEQ multiplex PCR. The sample yields fewer than 350,000 clones, roughly 89% seen once. Sequenced: PBMCs or T cells enriched from blood (not recorded which). Receptor source: a woman aged 18-29 years with acute COVID-19.

The gene calls are TRBV7-8 and TRBJ2-2; TRBD1 aligns across 7 bases. Germline CDR1 reads SGHVS; CDR2 reads FQNEAQ. The CDR3 length is 17 residues. The V gene end was trimmed by 2 bases and the J gene end by 0 bases; junction bases not matched to a gene: 6. The CDR3 DNA reads TGTGCCAGCAGCTTAACAGGGGTTCGTTCGAACACCGGGGAGCTGTTTTTT. Protein sequence: CASSLTGVRSNTGELFF.

This clone was observed once. The chain employs TRBV7-3 and TRBJ2-3; possible D gene TRBD1, 6 bases. Looked up from germline, CDR1 is SGHTA and CDR2 is FQGTGA. The CDR3 has 13 amino acids. The V end was cut by 9 bases, the J end by 6 bases, with 16 bases between. CDR3 in DNA: TGTGCCAGGGGGGCAGGGTCCAGGGATACGCAGTATTTT. Encoded protein: CARGAGSRDTQYF. Full variable domain (remainder filled in from reference TRBV7-3 and TRBJ2-3): GAGVSQTPSNKVTEKGKYVELRCDPISGHTALYWYRQSLGQGPEFLIYFQGTGAADDSGLPNDRFFAVRPEGSVSTLKIQRTERGDSAVYLCARGAGSRDTQYFGPGTRLTVL.

This chain uses TRBV9 with TRBJ1-6; weak D call: TRBD1 (5 bases). Per germline, CDR1 SGDLS and CDR2 YYNGEE. V gave up 5 bases and J gave up 7 bases, with 10 bases separating them. The length of the CDR3 is 13 residues. CDR3 sequence: CASRQDINSPLHF. DNA for the CDR3: TGTGCCAGCAGACAGGATATAAATTCACCCCTCCACTTT.

This sequence joins TRBV5-4 and TRBJ2-5, with 9 bases lining up with TRBD1. Looked up from germline, CDR1 is SGHNT and CDR2 is YYREEE (reference sequence). V gave up 4 bases and J gave up 3 bases; unmatched junction bases: 4. The CDR3 is made up of 14 amino acids. CDR3: CASSRTGGEETQYF. The CDR3 nucleotides are TGTGCCAGCAGCCGAACAGGGGGCGAAGAGACCCAGTACTTC.

The V call is TRBV25-1, the J call TRBJ1-5; D perhaps matches TRBD1 (5 bases). The V gene's germline CDR1 is MGHDK and CDR2 SYGVNS. The V end was cut by 3 bases, the J end by 4 bases, with 7 bases between. This CDR3 region has 13 residues. CDR3 residues: CASSEGGNQPQHF. The CDR3 region has the DNA TGTGCCAGCAGTGAGGGGGGAAATCAGCCCCAGCATTTT.

The chain is built from TRBV7-2 and TRBJ2-1; 7 positions agree with TRBD1. CDR1 is SGHTA and CDR2 is FQGNSA in the germline V gene. The trim removed 1 base at V and 4 bases at J, leaving 7 bases unmatched. The CDR3 has 16 amino acids. The CDR3 loop reads CASSLGQGFYYNEQFF. The DNA for the CDR3 is TGTGCCAGCAGCTTAGGACAGGGCTTTTATTACAATGAGCAGTTCTTC. Full variable domain (outside the CDR3, taken from reference TRBV7-2 and TRBJ2-1): GAGVSQSPSNKVTEKGKDVELRCDPISGHTALYWYRQSLGQGLEFLIYFQGNSAPDKSGLPSDRFSAERTGGSVSTLTIQRTQQEDSAVYLCASSLGQGFYYNEQFFGPGTRLTVL.

Only a few counts were recorded for this clone. The chain is built from TRBV7-3 and TRBJ2-3, with D possibly being TRBD1 (6 bases). With 4 bases removed from V and 5 bases from J, the gap between germline ends came to 10 bases. This CDR3 is built from 13 residues. CDR1 and CDR2 (germline): SGHTA, FQGTGA. CDR3 amino acids: CASSSAGEDTQYF. The CDR3 DNA follows: TGTGCCAGCAGCTCAGCAGGGGAAGATACGCAGTATTTT.

This sequence joins TRBV19 and TRBJ2-5; D may be TRBD2 (5 bases). Trimming took off 6 bases at V and 2 bases at J, with 16 bases between the two ends. CDR1 and CDR2 from the germline V gene are LNHDA and SQIVND (reference sequence). The CDR3 has 15 residues. The CDR3 DNA reads as TGTGCCAGTAGAGCGGCGCGATTACCTCAAGAGACCCAGTACTTC. Translation gives CASRAARLPQETQYF.